These 32 T cell receptor beta chains were sequenced from one sample in a study of blood T cell repertoires in COVID-19. Sequenced by immunoSEQ multiplex PCR; TCRdb stores in-frame clones only, minus some. The sample yields approximately 300,000 clones, about 85% seen once. Source material: PBMCs or T cells enriched from blood (not recorded which). These receptors all come from a woman aged 25 to 39 who had been exposed to COVID-19.

This chain joins TRBV6-6 and TRBJ1-1; tentatively, D is TRBD1 (5 bases). The V gene's germline CDR1 is MNHNY and CDR2 SVGAGI (reference sequence). This CDR3 has 13 amino acids. Trimming took off 7 bases at V and 7 bases at J, with 16 bases between the two ends. CDR3 protein: CASTETQGHEAFF. The CDR3 DNA reads as TGTGCCAGCACCGAAACGCAGGGCCATGAAGCTTTCTTT.

This sequence joins TRBV4-3 and TRBJ2-3; D not certain. Germline CDR1 is LGHNA and CDR2 is YSLEER. CDR3 size: 14 residues. Trimming pared 1 base from V and 2 bases from J, leaving 7 bases between. CDR3 coding DNA: TGCGCCAGCAGCCAAGCCCTTTCCACAGATACGCAGTATTTT. Its translation is CASSQALSTDTQYF.

V usage is TRBV5-4 and J usage is TRBJ2-7; 12 positions agree with TRBD2. The CDR3 extends over 14 amino acids. CDR1 is SGHNT, CDR2 YYREEE, per germline (reference sequence). Trimming at V came to 0 bases and at J to 5 bases, leaving 0 bases not matched to a gene. CDR3 coding DNA: TGTGCCAGCAGCTTGGCTAGCGGGAGGGACGAGCAGTACTTC. Protein: CASSLASGRDEQYF.

This clone has a handful of counts. A read error may produce the germline difference seen at one junction end. The chain has TRBV7-3 and TRBJ1-3; D may be TRBD1 (5 bases). This CDR3 contains 13 residues. The germline V gene encodes CDR1 SGHTA and CDR2 FQGTGA. Written as DNA, the CDR3 is TGTGCCAGCAGTTTAAAGGGGTCGGGCACCATATATTTT. Protein: CASSLKGSGTIYF.

This clone occurred a few times. This sequence joins TRBV7-6 and TRBJ1-3; TRBD1 agrees at 7 bases. The CDR3 runs 15 residues. V lost 5 bases and J lost 3; bases outside the gene matches: 7. Germline V gene sequence: CDR1 SGHVS, CDR2 FNYEAQ. The CDR3 DNA is TGTGCCAGCAGCACTCGCAGGGGGAATGGAAACACCATATATTTT. Its protein product is CASSTRRGNGNTIYF.

The V and J genes are TRBV7-2 and TRBJ2-7; D possibly corresponds to TRBD2 (6 bases). Trimming shortened V by 5 bases and J by 2 bases, and 13 bases separated the two germline ends. This CDR3 spans 14 amino acids. Germline CDR1 reads SGHTA; CDR2 reads FQGNSA. DNA for the CDR3: TGTGCCAGCAGCCCGTGGGACTTCGCCTACGAGCAGTACTTC. Its protein is CASSPWDFAYEQYF.

This clone was recorded a few times. The rearrangement joins TRBV28 to TRBJ2-7, with TRBD1 identical over 8 bases. This CDR3 spans 17 amino acids. J gave up 5 bases and V 3 bases, and 15 bases lay outside the gene matches. Per the germline V gene, CDR1 is MDHEN and CDR2 is SYDVKM. DNA of the CDR3: TGTGCCAGCAGTTTGCAAAAGGGACAGGCCTATAAAGACGAGCAGTACTTC. It codes for CASSLQKGQAYKDEQYF.

The chain links TRBV6-4 to TRBJ1-1; a possible D gene is TRBD1 (6 bases). V lost 2 bases, J lost 4 bases, and 8 bases lay in between. The CDR3 totals 13 residues. Per germline, CDR1 MRHNA and CDR2 SNTAGT. The CDR3 reads CASSDGQSTEAFF. CDR3 in DNA: TGTGCCAGCAGTGACGGACAGAGCACTGAAGCTTTCTTT.

The J gene is TRBJ1-1, the V gene TRBV6-1; 9 bases map to TRBD1. V lost 4 bases, J lost 2 bases, and 8 bases stayed unmatched. CDR3 length: 16 residues. CDR1 is MNHNS, CDR2 SASEGT, per germline. The CDR3 DNA reads TGTGCCAGCAGTGTAGAATGGACAGGGGCTAACACTGAAGCTTTCTTT. Encoded protein: CASSVEWTGANTEAFF.

This clone was seen only once. The chain carries TRBV14 and TRBJ1-1; D unresolved. CDR3 length: 17 amino acids. Germline CDR1 and CDR2: SGHDN and FVKESK. The V end lost 4 bases, the J end lost 0 bases, and 18 bases lay between the germline ends. CDR3 in amino acids: CASSLRPWLVMNTEAFF. The CDR3 DNA follows: TGTGCCAGCAGCCTCCGACCTTGGCTAGTGATGAACACTGAAGCTTTCTTT. Drawing the rest from reference TRBV14 and TRBJ1-1, the complete variable domain is EAGVTQFPSHSVIEKGQTVTLRCDPISGHDNLYWYRRVMGKEIKFLLHFVKESKQDESGMPNNRFLAERTGGTYSTLKVQPAELEDSGVYFCASSLRPWLVMNTEAFFGQGTRLTVV.

Only a few counts were recorded for this clone. Other nucleotide sequences in the sample specify the same CDR3. This chain connects TRBV2 to TRBJ2-5, with 7 bases matching TRBD1. Unmatched junction bases numbered 4, after V lost 6 bases and J lost 3 bases. Germline V lookup: CDR1 SNHLY, CDR2 FYNNEI. The CDR3 covers 13 residues. The CDR3 DNA is TGTGCCAGCAGAAGGGACAGTGAAGAGACCCAGTACTTC. Protein sequence: CASRRDSEETQYF.

The CDR3 is CASSYPTGAQETQYF. CDR3 in DNA: TGTGCCAGCAGTTACCCTACAGGGGCCCAAGAGACCCAGTACTTC. The gene calls are TRBV6-2 or TRBV6-3 and TRBJ2-5, with 7 bases lining up with TRBD1. This CDR3 spans 15 amino acids. V was pared by 2 bases and J by 1 base, with 4 bases of the junction left unmatched. In germline, CDR1 is MNHEY, CDR2 SVGEGT.

The rearrangement joins TRBV6-2 or TRBV6-3 to TRBJ2-1; 13 bases map to TRBD2. The ends lost 2 bases at V and 8 bases at J; junction bases unmatched: 9. The CDR3 contains 17 residues. Germline CDR1 MNHEY, CDR2 SVGEGT. For the CDR3, the DNA is TGTGCCAGCAGTTACGATACTAGCGGGGGGGCGTTGGATGAGCAGTTCTTC. Protein: CASSYDTSGGALDEQFF.

This clone was observed a few times. The chain recombines TRBV12-5 with TRBJ1-2, with a tentative D call TRBD1 (5 bases). CDR1 and CDR2 from the germline V gene are LGHNT and FRNRAP. V lost 1 base and J 4 bases, leaving 7 bases between the germline ends. The CDR3 is 13 residues long. The CDR3 DNA is TGTGCTAGTGGTTTGGGACAGCTCTATGGCTACACCTTC. As protein: CASGLGQLYGYTF. The complete variable domain, with remaining parts taken from reference TRBV12-5 and TRBJ1-2, reads DARVTQTPRHKVTEMGQEVTMRCQPILGHNTVFWYRQTMMQGLELLAYFRNRAPLDDSGMPKDRFSAEMPDATLATLKIQPSEPRDSAVYFCASGLGQLYGYTFGSGTRLTVV.

V gene TRBV12-3 or TRBV12-4 combines with J gene TRBJ1-2; D unresolved. Trimming took 6 bases from V and 5 from J, leaving 10 bases between them. This CDR3 has 12 residues. CDR3 amino acids: CASRGRGYGYTF. CDR3 sequence (DNA): TGTGCCAGCAGGGGGAGAGGGTATGGCTACACCTTC.

Note on this clone: At one end, the junction sequence differs from germline, possibly due to a read error. This chain connects TRBV3-1 (or the pseudogene TRBV3-2) to TRBJ1-2; D call uncertain. This CDR3 is built from 13 residues. Germline values: CDR1 LGHDT, CDR2 YNNKEL (reference sequence). CDR3 DNA: TGTGCCAGCAGCCAAGACTGGTTTCGTCCCGCGTGCTTC. Amino acids: CASSQDWFRPACF.

The rearrangement joins TRBV7-2 to TRBJ2-7; 8 bases are shared with TRBD1. Germline lookup yields CDR1 SGHTA and CDR2 FQGNSA. V was pared by 1 base and J by 2 bases, with 1 base of the junction left unmatched. The CDR3 contains 14 residues. CDR3 protein: CASSLGDRTYEQYF. The DNA for the CDR3 is TGTGCCAGCAGCTTAGGGGACAGGACCTACGAGCAGTACTTC.

This chain connects TRBV4-2 to TRBJ2-2; D not resolved. CDR3 length equals 15 residues. Germline-derived CDR1 and CDR2 are LGHNA and YNFKEQ. Trimming stripped 1 base from V and 1 base from J, with 7 bases between. The CDR3 reads CASSQVYENTGELFF. The CDR3 DNA sequence: TGTGCCAGCAGCCAAGTCTATGAGAACACCGGGGAGCTGTTTTTT.

This sequence joins TRBV2 and TRBJ1-3; 7 nucleotides line up with TRBD1. This CDR3 has 14 amino acids. J lost 0 bases, V lost 11 bases, and 7 bases had no gene match. Germline V gene data show CDR1 as SNHLY and CDR2 as FYNNEI. The CDR3, as DNA: TGTGCCGGACGACAGGGACCCTCTGGAAACACCATATATTTT. As protein: CAGRQGPSGNTIYF.

The V gene is TRBV4-3, the J gene TRBJ1-3, with D uncertain. Trimming took off 1 base at V and 0 bases at J, with 4 bases between the two ends. CDR1 and CDR2 (germline): LGHNA, YSLEER. CDR3 length: 14 amino acids. The chain's CDR3 is CASSQAGSGNTIYF. The CDR3 DNA follows: TGCGCCAGCAGCCAAGCGGGCTCTGGAAACACCATATATTTT.

V usage is TRBV11-2 and J usage is TRBJ1-1; D gene ambiguous. This CDR3 is built from 13 residues. Per germline, CDR1 SGHAT and CDR2 FQNNGV. V dropped 2 bases and J dropped 5 bases, with 9 bases sitting between them. The CDR3 here is CASSLKERTEAFF. The CDR3 DNA follows: TGTGCCAGCAGCTTAAAGGAGAGGACTGAAGCTTTCTTT.

This chain connects TRBV7-9 to TRBJ1-2; D ambiguous. The V end was cut by 5 bases, the J end by 2 bases, with 9 bases between. The CDR3 totals 13 residues. Germline values: CDR1 SEHNR, CDR2 FQNEAQ (reference sequence). The CDR3 DNA reads TGTGCCAGCAGCCACGACGGGAACTATGGCTACACCTTC. It yields the protein CASSHDGNYGYTF.

The chain couples TRBV19 to TRBJ2-1; TRBD2 aligns across 9 bases. Looked up from germline, CDR1 is LNHDA and CDR2 is SQIVND (reference sequence). The CDR3 is 17 amino acids. V lost 5 bases, J lost 7 bases, and 15 bases stayed unmatched. The CDR3 reads CASSALGAGGTSNEQFF. The CDR3, as DNA: TGTGCCAGTAGTGCCTTGGGAGCGGGAGGAACCTCTAATGAGCAGTTCTTC.

This clone occurred once. The chain employs TRBV7-2 and TRBJ2-3, with 13 bases identical to TRBD2. V lost 5 bases, J lost 3 bases, and 14 bases stayed unmatched. In germline, CDR1 is SGHTA, CDR2 FQGNSA. The length of the CDR3 is 19 residues. The CDR3 bases are TGTGCCAGCAGCGGCACTAGCGGGGGGGTTCCCATAGGAACAGATACGCAGTATTTT. Amino acids: CASSGTSGGVPIGTDTQYF.

The sample holds one count of this clone. The chain uses TRBV7-2 and TRBJ2-1; 8 bases are shared with TRBD2. The germline V gene has CDR1 SGHTA and CDR2 FQGNSA. With V trimmed by 3 bases and J by 7 bases, 14 bases remained unmatched. The CDR3 spans 17 residues. Here the CDR3 reads CASSFSPGGPRMNEQFF. The CDR3 region has the DNA TGTGCCAGCAGCTTCTCTCCGGGAGGGCCTAGGATGAATGAGCAGTTCTTC. Full variable domain (missing parts from reference TRBV7-2 and TRBJ2-1): GAGVSQSPSNKVTEKGKDVELRCDPISGHTALYWYRQSLGQGLEFLIYFQGNSAPDKSGLPSDRFSAERTGGSVSTLTIQRTQQEDSAVYLCASSFSPGGPRMNEQFFGPGTRLTVL.

V gene TRBV10-2 combines with J gene TRBJ2-5, with 8 bases that match TRBD1. Germline loops: CDR1 WSHSY, CDR2 SAAADI. The J segment lost 5 bases and the V segment lost 0 bases, leaving 8 bases of the junction unmatched. The CDR3 has 16 amino acids. The CDR3 region has the DNA TGCGCCAGCAGTGAGTCGGGGACAGGTTATGGGGAGACCCAGTACTTC. Its translation: CASSESGTGYGETQYF.

J is TRBJ1-2 and V is TRBV7-3; TRBD1 matches 10 bases. CDR3 length: 15 residues. Germline-derived CDR1 and CDR2 are SGHTA and FQGTGA. Losses at the gene ends were 2 bases for V and 8 bases for J; bases not matched to a gene: 8. CDR3 protein: CASSLLGQGPQGYTF. CDR3 coding DNA: TGTGCCAGCAGCTTACTGGGACAGGGGCCGCAGGGCTACACCTTC.

This clone was recorded a few times. The chain employs TRBV10-2 and TRBJ1-5; a possible D gene is TRBD1 (5 bases). CDR3 size: 15 residues. Looked up from germline, CDR1 is WSHSY and CDR2 is SAAADI. The V end lost 0 bases, the J end lost 4 bases, and 10 bases lay between the germline ends. As DNA, the CDR3 is TGCGCCAGCAGTGAGTCTGCACAGGAGAATCAGCCCCAGCATTTT. Its protein product is CASSESAQENQPQHF.

The table lists this clone with a count of one. The rearrangement joins TRBV29-1 to TRBJ1-2; TRBD1 agrees at 10 bases. CDR1 is SQVTM, CDR2 ANQGSEA, per germline. The CDR3 totals 15 residues. Losses at the gene ends were 4 bases for V and 0 bases for J; bases not matched to a gene: 5. The CDR3 bases are TGCAGCGTTGGAGTCGGACAGGGGGCTAACTATGGCTACACCTTC. It translates to CSVGVGQGANYGYTF.

The chain couples TRBV6-5 to TRBJ1-3, with TRBD1 identical over 8 bases. The ends lost 6 bases at V and 2 bases at J; junction bases unmatched: 6. CDR3 length: 15 amino acids. Germline V gene lookup returns CDR1 MNHEY and CDR2 SVGAGI. CDR3 sequence reads: CASRVGTGAGNTIYF. The CDR3 bases are TGTGCCAGCAGGGTAGGGACAGGAGCTGGAAACACCATATATTTT.

The chain recombines TRBV5-6 with TRBJ1-1; 8 nucleotides match TRBD1. The germline gives CDR1 SGHDT, CDR2 YYEEEE. This CDR3 region has 15 residues. Trimming at V came to 3 bases and at J to 4 bases, leaving 8 bases not matched to a gene. This CDR3 is CASSYGSGGGTEAFF. CDR3 bases: TGTGCCAGCAGCTACGGCTCAGGGGGCGGCACTGAAGCTTTCTTT.

This clone has a single count. The chain is built from TRBV28 and TRBJ2-5; a weak D match, TRBD2 (6 bases). CDR3 size: 14 residues. Germline CDR1 is MDHEN and CDR2 is SYDVKM. V was cut by 6 bases and J by 0 bases, with 11 bases left in between. The CDR3 DNA sequence: TGTGCCAGCAGGGACTACAAGTACCAAGAGACCCAGTACTTC. Protein sequence: CASRDYKYQETQYF.